This T cell receptor beta chain was sequenced during a study of response to subunit inactivated influenza vaccine. Study-wide findings and caveats: Each seasonal influenza vaccination recruits few new T cells, the authors suggested.

From the RT-PCR reads, TCRdb called clonotypes with MiXCR, one entry per CDR3 protein. The repertoire holds over 400,000 distinct CDR3 sequences, with 10% to 15% as singletons. The CDR3 runs 15 residues. The germline CDR1 and CDR2 sequences are ENHRY and SYGVKD. With 6 bases removed from V and 1 base from J, the gap between germline ends came to 14 bases. A word on this clonotype: Its antigen is still unknown.

This clonotype was sampled from a man aged 50 to 60 who received an inactivated influenza vaccine. Source: PBMCs from blood, taken about 40 days after vaccination. The J gene is TRBJ2-3, the V gene TRBV10-3; unclear D gene. The CDR3 sequence is CAISPYPDRTDTQYF. For the CDR3, the DNA is TGTGCCATCAGCCCGTATCCCGATCGCACAGATACGCAGTATTTT.